The 23 T cell receptor beta chains below were found in one sample sequenced in a study of cytomegalovirus exposure and HLA in healthy donors. The PCR used 60 Vbeta and 13 Jbeta primers. TCRdb's table, derived via immunoSEQ multiplex PCR, lists solely in-frame clones and lacks some. The table has tens of thousands of clones, 90% seen once; the top ten hold approximately 2.5%. Sample: PBMCs. These receptors came from a woman between 18 and 29 years old in good health and CMV-seronegative.

The V and J genes are TRBV11-2 and TRBJ2-2, with D tentatively TRBD2 (6 bases). Trimming took off 7 bases at V and 6 bases at J, with 15 bases between the two ends. The CDR3 spans 14 residues. Germline loops: CDR1 SGHAT, CDR2 FQNNGV. DNA for the CDR3: TGTGCCAGCATCCATTGGGGCGGGGCCGGGGAGCTGTTTTTT. Translated, it gives CASIHWGGAGELFF.

This sequence joins TRBV9 and TRBJ1-1; 7 nucleotides match TRBD1. V shed 4 bases, J shed 1 base, and the junction held 10 bases outside the gene matches. The CDR3 sequence is 16 residues long. CDR1 is SGDLS and CDR2 is YYNGEE in the germline V gene. CDR3 bases: TGTGCCAGCAGCCCTCGACAGGGAGCGGGGAACACTGAAGCTTTCTTT. Protein sequence: CASSPRQGAGNTEAFF.

The rearrangement joins TRBV10-1 to TRBJ1-5; 8 nucleotides match TRBD1. The length of the CDR3 is 14 residues. Germline V lookup: CDR1 WNHNN, CDR2 SYGVQD (reference sequence). The V segment lost 9 bases and the J segment 5 bases; nucleotides outside the gene matches: 9. The CDR3 loop reads CARGPQGGDQPQHF. The CDR3 coding sequence is TGCGCCAGGGGCCCACAGGGGGGGGATCAGCCCCAGCATTTT.

Turning to this clone: One junction end does not reproduce the germline sequence, and a read error may be involved. The CDR3 nucleotides are TGTTCCAGCAGCCCCTCCTTAACCGGGGAGCTGTTTTTT. This sequence encodes CSSSPSLTGELFF. V usage is TRBV7-9 and J usage is TRBJ2-2; D gene uncertain. The CDR3 extends over 13 amino acids. Germline assignment: CDR1 SEHNR and CDR2 FQNEAQ (reference sequence). Together with reference TRBV7-9 and TRBJ2-2, the CDR3 gives the full variable domain: DTGVSQNPRHKITKRGQNVTFRCDPISEHNRLYWYRQTLGQGPEFLTYFQNEAQLEKSRLLSDRFSAERPKGSFSTLEIQRTEQGDSAMYLCSSSPSLTGELFFGEGSRLTVL.

V usage is TRBV19 and J usage is TRBJ1-4; D gene uncertain. This CDR3 is built from 15 residues. Trimming left V 4 bases short and J 11 bases short, with 20 bases between. Germline V gene data show CDR1 as LNHDA and CDR2 as SQIVND (reference sequence). The CDR3 loop reads CASSRKPVQAEKLFF. Here the CDR3 DNA reads TGTGCCAGTAGTAGAAAACCGGTACAAGCGGAGAAACTGTTTTTT.

This sequence joins TRBV7-2 and TRBJ2-5, with D perhaps TRBD2 (5 bases). This CDR3 is 15 amino acids long. V was cut by 4 bases and J by 4 bases, with 16 bases left in between. From germline, CDR1 is SGHTA and CDR2 FQGNSA. In DNA, the CDR3 is TGTGCCAGCAGCTCCGGAACTAGGTCTCTAGAGACCCAGTACTTC. This gives the protein CASSSGTRSLETQYF.

This chain links TRBV11-2 with TRBJ1-3, with 7 nucleotides matching TRBD1. Per germline, CDR1 SGHAT and CDR2 FQNNGV. With 5 bases clipped from V and 1 base from J, the junction kept 8 bases outside the gene matches. This CDR3 has 16 amino acids. The CDR3 loop reads CASSPDRSLSGNTIYF. CDR3 bases: TGTGCCAGCAGCCCGGACAGGTCACTTTCTGGAAACACCATATATTTT.

The chain carries TRBV27 and TRBJ2-1; 8 bases map to TRBD2. V dropped 5 bases and J dropped 4; count of bases not matched to a gene: 10. Looked up from germline, CDR1 is MNHEY and CDR2 is SMNVEV (reference sequence). The CDR3 extends over 16 amino acids. DNA of the CDR3: TGTGCCAGCAGTATCCCGGGGAGCGGGAGTTACAATGAGCAGTTCTTC. Translated, it gives CASSIPGSGSYNEQFF.

A single count supports this clone. The CDR3 DNA follows: TGTGCCAGCAGCCCTAAGCCCAATGAGCAGTTCTTC. Amino acids: CASSPKPNEQFF. V gene TRBV7-3 combines with J gene TRBJ2-1; D uncertain. CDR1 is SGHTA and CDR2 is FQGTGA in the germline V gene. V lost 5 bases to trimming and J lost 6 bases, with 8 bases between them. The CDR3 totals 12 residues.

Points on this clone: The junction and the germline gene differ at one end; a read error may be behind it. The rearrangement links TRBV29-1 to TRBJ1-5, with D perhaps matching TRBD1 (5 bases). This CDR3 has 13 amino acids. Germline CDR1 reads SQVTM; CDR2 reads ANQGSEA. CDR3 DNA: TGCAGCGTTGTAGAACAGGCTGGCCAGCTCCAGCATTTT. Its protein is CSVVEQAGQLQHF.

The chain combines TRBV5-1 with TRBJ2-7; 7 bases line up with TRBD1. Germline V gene sequence: CDR1 SGHRS, CDR2 YFSETQ. CDR3 length equals 13 residues. V shed 0 bases, J shed 12 bases, and the junction held 9 bases outside the gene matches. The CDR3 DNA follows: TGCGCCAGCAGCTTGGTCTCCGACAGGGAGAGGTACTTC. Amino acids: CASSLVSDRERYF.

The chain employs TRBV6-6 and TRBJ2-7; 7 bases align to TRBD1. There are 15 residues in the CDR3. J gave up 0 bases and V 6 bases, and 8 bases lay outside the gene matches. The germline V gene encodes CDR1 MNHNY and CDR2 SVGAGI (reference sequence). The CDR3 spells CASRVTGTYSYEQYF. The DNA of the CDR3 is TGTGCCAGCAGGGTGACAGGGACGTACTCCTACGAGCAGTACTTC.

Here the CDR3 reads CASSQVGGMGIQYF. The CDR3 nucleotides read TGTGCCAGCAGCCAAGTGGGGGGGATGGGCATTCAGTACTTC. This chain links TRBV14 with TRBJ2-4; 7 nucleotides align to TRBD2. The CDR3 covers 14 residues. CDR1 and CDR2 from the germline V gene are SGHDN and FVKESK. Unmatched junction bases numbered 6, after V lost 1 base and J lost 9 bases.

This chain links TRBV28 with TRBJ1-2, with D possibly TRBD1 on 6 matching bases. Germline V gene lookup returns CDR1 MDHEN and CDR2 SYDVKM. Between the trimmed V and J ends, which lost 4 bases and 0 bases, there was a span of 18 bases. The CDR3 runs 17 residues. The CDR3 DNA reads TGTGCCAGCAGTTCAACAGGGTCCCTCCAAGCTAACTATGGCTACACCTTC. Translated, it gives CASSSTGSLQANYGYTF.

J is TRBJ2-5 and V is TRBV9, with D possibly being TRBD2 (7 bases). The end of the DNA aligns better with TRBJ2-7, so the J call may be wrong. The CDR3 extends over 15 amino acids. From germline, CDR1 is SGDLS and CDR2 YYNGEE. The DNA for the CDR3 is TGTGCCAGCAGCGTGACCGGAGGGGGGGGGTACGAGCAGTACTTC. Translating gives CASSVTGGGGYEQYF.

This clone appeared a single time. The rearrangement links TRBV29-1 to TRBJ1-1; D unresolved. Per germline, CDR1 SQVTM and CDR2 ANQGSEA. V lost 4 bases to trimming and J lost 0 bases, with 9 bases between them. The CDR3 extends over 13 amino acids. The CDR3 DNA sequence: TGCAGCGTTGTAAAGAGCATGAACACTGAAGCTTTCTTT. It translates to CSVVKSMNTEAFF.

The V and J genes are TRBV4-1 and TRBJ2-7, with a possible D match to TRBD1 (5 bases). This CDR3 comprises 15 residues. Trimming took off 0 bases at V and 1 base at J, with 10 bases between the two ends. Germline assignment: CDR1 MGHRA and CDR2 YSYEKL. CDR3 residues: CASSQDGRASYEQYF. The CDR3 bases are TGCGCCAGCAGCCAAGACGGCAGGGCGTCCTACGAGCAGTACTTC.

The chain has TRBV30 and TRBJ2-7; possible D gene TRBD1, 5 bases. Germline CDR1 reads GTSNPN; CDR2 reads SVGIG (reference sequence). V lost 3 bases and J 6 bases, leaving 15 bases between the germline ends. The CDR3 runs to 13 residues. In nucleotides, the CDR3 is TGTGCCTGGAGGGAATTAGGGGTTGGCGAGCAGTACTTC. Residues: CAWRELGVGEQYF.

This clone came up a few times. This chain links TRBV6-1 with TRBJ2-4; 10 bases agree with TRBD2. Germline CDR1 is MNHNS and CDR2 is SASEGT. The CDR3 is 14 residues long. The J segment lost 8 bases and the V segment lost 4 bases, leaving 5 bases of the junction unmatched. The CDR3 reads CASSGGLATDIQYF. For the CDR3, the DNA is TGTGCCAGCAGTGGGGGACTAGCGACGGACATTCAGTACTTC.

V gene TRBV2 combines with J gene TRBJ2-5; 7 bases align to TRBD2. The CDR3 is made up of 15 amino acids. Germline V CDR1 and CDR2: SNHLY, FYNNEI. V was pared by 0 bases and J by 1 base, with 2 bases of the junction left unmatched. The CDR3 DNA reads as TGTGCCAGCAGTGAAGCCTTAGCGGGCCAAGAGACCCAGTACTTC. It yields the protein CASSEALAGQETQYF.

The chain employs TRBV4-1 and TRBJ1-1; D is perhaps TRBD1 (6 bases). V lost 5 bases and J lost 4, with 17 bases in between. This CDR3 is built from 15 residues. Germline-derived CDR1 and CDR2 are MGHRA and YSYEKL. In DNA form, the CDR3 reads TGCGCCAGCAGCAATAACAGGGTCTCGAGCACTGAAGCTTTCTTT. Translated: CASSNNRVSSTEAFF.

The chain couples TRBV2 to TRBJ2-5; 8 bases map to TRBD2. The CDR3 loop spans 14 amino acids. The V gene end was trimmed by 5 bases and the J gene end by 2 bases; junction bases not matched to a gene: 4. Germline V gene sequence: CDR1 SNHLY, CDR2 FYNNEI. CDR3: CASSLGLAQETQYF. The CDR3 DNA reads TGTGCCAGCAGTCTAGGACTAGCTCAAGAGACCCAGTACTTC.

The V gene is TRBV27, the J gene TRBJ1-6; 10 bases are shared with TRBD1. The length of the CDR3 is 18 residues. Trimming cost V 3 bases and J 5 bases; bases outside gene matches: 10. The germline V gene has CDR1 MNHEY and CDR2 SMNVEV (reference sequence). The CDR3 nucleotides read TGTGCCAGCAGTTTGGGGGACAGGGGTGATTGGGATAATTCACCCCTCCACTTT. It yields the protein CASSLGDRGDWDNSPLHF.